Listed below are T cell receptor beta chains from one sample, sequenced in a study of blood T cell repertoires in COVID-19. Assay: immunoSEQ multiplex PCR; the TCRdb copy retains only in-frame clones and omits some. The profile covers about 250,000 clones, with around 80% appearing a single time and roughly 8.7% taken by the ten largest. What was sequenced was peripheral blood. The receptors here all came from a man aged 40-49 years with active or convalescent COVID-19. Each CDR3 is given with its conserved first and last residue. A D gene is named only where the DNA matches it firmly. Only part of the rows carry a size: once, few, many, or a class if the clone is expanded.

D gene,CDR3 length,V gene,clone size,J gene,CDR3 DNA,CDR3 protein
-,12,TRBV10-3,-,TRBJ2-1,TGTGCCATTAGCGGCGGTAGCAATGAGCAGTTCTTC,CAISGGSNEQFF
-,12,TRBV14,-,TRBJ1-2,TGTGCCAGCAGCGTTGGAGGTTATGGCTACACCTTC,CASSVGGYGYTF
-,13,TRBV12-3/TRBV12-4,-,TRBJ1-3,TGTGCCAGCAGTTACAGCTCTGGAAACACCATATATTTT,CASSYSSGNTIYF
-,13,TRBV18,-,TRBJ2-2,TGTGCCAGCTGTGAGGGGAACACCGGGGAGCTGTTTTTT,CASCEGNTGELFF
-,15,TRBV5-4,-,TRBJ1-2,TGTGCCAGCAGCCCACCAGCGTCCGGGATCGATGGCTACACCTTC,CASSPPASGIDGYTF
TRBD1,16,TRBV6-5,-,TRBJ1-3,TGTGCCAGCAGTTCACAGGGGTTCTTCTCTGGAAACACCATATATTTT,CASSSQGFFSGNTIYF
TRBD1,15,TRBV4-2,-,TRBJ1-3,TGTGCCAGCAGCCAAGACGACAGGGGGGAAAACACCATATATTTT,CASSQDDRGENTIYF
TRBD2,20,TRBV4-2,-,TRBJ2-1,TGTGCCAGCAGCCCCACTAGCGGGAGTGGGTCCCCTAGCTCCTACAATGAGCAGTTCTTC,CASSPTSGSGSPSSYNEQFF
-,15,TRBV24-1,once,TRBJ1-2,TGTGCCACCAGTGATTCTACAGCGGGGCTCTATGGCTACACCTTC,CATSDSTAGLYGYTF
-,13,TRBV12-3/TRBV12-4,-,TRBJ1-5,TGTGCCAGCAGTTTACGGGGTTATCAGCCCCAGCATTTT,CASSLRGYQPQHF
TRBD1,15,TRBV7-9,-,TRBJ1-3,TGTGCCAGCAGCTTATTGACAGGGGAGGGAAACACCATATATTTT,CASSLLTGEGNTIYF
-,12,TRBV19,-,TRBJ1-4,TGTGCCAGTAGCGGGTGGGGTGAGGGACTGTTTTTT,CASSGWGEGLFF
TRBD1,16,TRBV6-5,few,TRBJ2-2,TGTGCCAGCAGTTACTCGGGACAGCTAAACACCGGGGAGCTGTTTTTT,CASSYSGQLNTGELFF
-,12,TRBV30,once,TRBJ1-4,TGTGCCTGGAGTGTACGGGGTGAAAAACTGTTTTTT,CAWSVRGEKLFF
-,11,TRBV29-1,-,TRBJ2-7,TGCAGCGTTGGATCCGGGGAAAAGCAGTACTTC,CSVGSGEKQYF
-,16,TRBV5-8,-,TRBJ2-7,TGTGCCAGCAGCTTGTCCATTGGACTTACCACCTACGAGCAGTACTTC,CASSLSIGLTTYEQYF
TRBD1,14,TRBV5-1,-,TRBJ2-1,TGCGCCAGCAGCATAGGACAGGATGTCAATGAGCAGTTCTTC,CASSIGQDVNEQFF
-,14,TRBV18,-,TRBJ1-2,TGTGCCAGCTCATTACGACAGGAGGAAATGGGCTACACCTTC,CASSLRQEEMGYTF
-,19,TRBV21-1,-,TRBJ1-2,TGTGCCAGCAGCTTGGGGGGACAGGGGACTTACAGCTTTTACTATGGCTACACCTTC,CASSLGGQGTYSFYYGYTF
TRBD1,15,TRBV7-6,-,TRBJ1-1,TGTGCCAGCAGCCCGAGACAGGGCCTGAACACTGAAGCTTTCTTT,CASSPRQGLNTEAFF
-,12,TRBV3-1/TRBV3-2,-,TRBJ1-6,TGTGCCAGCAGCGAGGGTCCATCACCCCTCCACTTT,CASSEGPSPLHF
-,15,TRBV5-1,-,TRBJ1-6,TGCGCCAGCAGCTTGGCGGGCCAGGGGAGATCACCCCTCCACTTT,CASSLAGQGRSPLHF
-,18,TRBV19,-,TRBJ2-2,TGTGCCAGTAGAGAGGTAGCCCCCAGCGTAGGTGGCACCGGGGAGCTGTTTTTT,CASREVAPSVGGTGELFF
TRBD1,18,TRBV19,-,TRBJ1-5,TGTGCCAGTAGTACCGAATGGGACAGGGGGGATAGCAATCAGCCCCAGCATTTT,CASSTEWDRGDSNQPQHF
TRBD1,16,TRBV29-1,-,TRBJ1-2,TGCAGCGTCCTCTTTCTTGACAGGGCGGTGAACTATGGCTACACCTTC,CSVLFLDRAVNYGYTF
-,14,TRBV11-2,-,TRBJ1-1,TGTGCCAGCAGCTTAGGCCCAGGGTGGACTGAAGCTTTCTTT,CASSLGPGWTEAFF
-,14,TRBV7-2,-,TRBJ2-2,TGTGCCAGCAGCTTAGTCTCGAACACCGGGGAGCTGTTTTTT,CASSLVSNTGELFF
TRBD2,17,TRBV30,-,TRBJ2-2,TGTGCCTGGAGTGTAGTCCCCGGACTAGCGGGAGCCGGGGAGCTGTTTTTT,CAWSVVPGLAGAGELFF
-,13,TRBV24-1,few,TRBJ1-1,TGTGCCACCACCACGGGGGGGTCGACTGAAGCTTTCTTT,CATTTGGSTEAFF
TRBD1,15,TRBV6-5,-,TRBJ1-5,TGTGCCAGCAGTCGGACAGGGTGGAGCAATCAGCCCCAGCATTTT,CASSRTGWSNQPQHF
TRBD1,13,TRBV19,-,TRBJ1-5,TGTGCCAGTTTACAGGGGTGGAATCAGCCCCAGCATTTT,CASLQGWNQPQHF
-,13,TRBV19,-,TRBJ2-7,TGTGCCAGTAGTATAGTCGGAGGCCACGAGCAGTACTTC,CASSIVGGHEQYF
TRBD2,17,TRBV30,few,TRBJ2-7,TGTGCCTGGAGTGGCCCTCAACTAGCGGGAGGTTCGTACGAGCAGTACTTC,CAWSGPQLAGGSYEQYF
-,14,TRBV7-8,-,TRBJ1-4,TGTGCCAGCAGCTTAGGGGCCTCAGGGGAAAAACTGTTTTTT,CASSLGASGEKLFF
TRBD2,16,TRBV9,-,TRBJ2-3,TGTGCCAGCAGCTCTAGGACTAGCGGGAGGACAGATACGCAGTATTTT,CASSSRTSGRTDTQYF
-,15,TRBV14,-,TRBJ1-4,TGTGCCAGCAGCCTTGCGGGTGCAACTAATGAAAAACTGTTTTTT,CASSLAGATNEKLFF
TRBD2,17,TRBV5-4,-,TRBJ2-5,TGTGCCAGCAGCTTGGCCGGGGGGACTCCACCCAGGGAGACCCAGTACTTC,CASSLAGGTPPRETQYF
-,15,TRBV5-1,-,TRBJ1-2,TGCGCCAGCGCCGGGACATCTCGAACTAACTATGGCTACACCTTC,CASAGTSRTNYGYTF
-,14,TRBV7-9,few,TRBJ1-5,TGTGCCAGCAGCGTAGGGGCAGGGAATCAGCCCCAGCATTTT,CASSVGAGNQPQHF
-,14,TRBV6-6,-,TRBJ1-1,TGTGCCAGCAGTTATCAGGAACCGAACACTGAAGCTTTCTTT,CASSYQEPNTEAFF
TRBD1,14,TRBV5-1,-,TRBJ1-1,TGCGCCAGCAGCCCTAGGGGGCTTGAGACTGAAGCTTTCTTT,CASSPRGLETEAFF
-,12,TRBV3-1/TRBV3-2,-,TRBJ2-5,TGTGCCAGCAGCCATCTCCGGGAGACCCAGTACTTC,CASSHLRETQYF
TRBD2,15,TRBV9,-,TRBJ2-5,TGTGCCAGCAGCGACCGACTAGCGGGAGGGGGGACCCAGTACTTC,CASSDRLAGGGTQYF
-,15,TRBV11-2,once,TRBJ2-3,TGTGCCAGCAGCACGACGGGAGCGAACACAGATACGCAGTATTTT,CASSTTGANTDTQYF
TRBD1,13,TRBV18,-,TRBJ1-6,TGTGCCAGCTCACTCGGGACAGATTCACCCCTCCACTTT,CASSLGTDSPLHF
TRBD1,15,TRBV7-3,-,TRBJ1-6,TGTGCCAGCAGCTCCACGACAGGGGGGGATTCACCCCTCCACTTT,CASSSTTGGDSPLHF
TRBD1,15,TRBV7-2,-,TRBJ1-1,TGTGCCAGCAGCACGGGACAGGGGAAGGTCTATGGAGCTTTCTTT,CASSTGQGKVYGAFF
TRBD1,16,TRBV6-2/TRBV6-3,-,TRBJ2-1,TGTGCCAGCTGTTCTCGAGTCAGGGGGCCAAGGGATGAGCAGTTCTTC,CASCSRVRGPRDEQFF
-,13,TRBV10-3,-,TRBJ1-1,TGTGCCATCAGTTGGGGGGAGAACACTGAAGCTTTCTTT,CAISWGENTEAFF
-,11,TRBV29-1,-,TRBJ1-2,TGCAGCGTTACAGGGATGGGCGGCTACACCTTC,CSVTGMGGYTF
TRBD2,16,TRBV29-1,-,TRBJ2-5,TGCAGCGTCCTAGGACTAGCGGGAGCCCCACAAGAGACCCAGTACTTC,CSVLGLAGAPQETQYF
-,13,TRBV10-3,-,TRBJ2-1,TGTGCCATCAGTGCTCAACCGAGGGATGAGCAGTTCTTC,CAISAQPRDEQFF